This T cell receptor beta chain was captured by sequencing in a study of blood T cell repertoires in COVID-19. Study details: Specimens from acute and convalescent COVID-19 originated in the United States, Italy and Spain.

How the authors handled the data: Reference gene primers were amplified, and this amplification served to estimate nucleated cell counts. Produced via immunoSEQ multiplex PCR; TCRdb's table is partial and in-frame only. The DNA gave D and trimming, while V, J and clone size come from that table. This sample has approximately 100,000 clones, with 65% to 90% found just once. The germline V gene encodes CDR1 SGHRS and CDR2 YFSETQ. Unmatched junction bases numbered 6, after V lost 4 bases and J lost 8 bases. This CDR3 has 14 amino acids. The sequence derives from a man aged 60 to 75 with acute or convalescent COVID-19. The sample comprised peripheral blood. The chain joins TRBV5-1 to TRBJ1-6; 7 bases agree with TRBD1. Written as DNA, the CDR3 is TGCGCCAGCAGCCGACAGGGCGAAGATTCACCCCTCCACTTT. Translated, it gives CASSRQGEDSPLHF.